Below, 24 T cell receptor beta chains from the same sample are listed, as sequenced in a study of T cell repertoires in ileal Crohn's disease. The repertoire was sequenced with immunoSEQ multiplex PCR; TCRdb's copy has only in-frame clones and lacks some. The table shows approximately 5,000 clones, with 95% occurring only once. Source material: ileal tissue. These TCRs come from an adult with Crohn's disease.

V gene TRBV28 combines with J gene TRBJ1-2; 7 nucleotides match TRBD1. Germline values: CDR1 MDHEN, CDR2 SYDVKM. This CDR3 spans 13 amino acids. The J segment lost 5 bases and the V segment lost 3 bases, leaving 3 bases of the junction unmatched. CDR3 sequence reads: CASSLPGGYGYTF. The CDR3 nucleotides read TGTGCCAGCAGTTTGCCAGGGGGGTATGGCTACACCTTC.

The gene calls are TRBV5-4 and TRBJ1-6; TRBD1 might be the D (6 bases). The V end was cut by 2 bases, the J end by 7 bases, with 10 bases between. The CDR3 totals 14 residues. CDR1 is SGHNT and CDR2 is YYREEE in the germline V gene (reference sequence). The CDR3 nucleotides are TGTGCCAGCAGCTTACAGGGTGGCAATTCACCCCTCCACTTT. Encoded protein: CASSLQGGNSPLHF.

This rearrangement joins TRBV7-2 to TRBJ1-2, with unresolved D. V was cut by 1 base and J by 2 bases, with 8 bases left in between. The length of the CDR3 is 14 residues. CDR1 is SGHTA, CDR2 FQGNSA, per germline. The CDR3 DNA reads TGTGCCAGCAGCTTAGAAGCGCTCAACTATGGCTACACCTTC. Protein product: CASSLEALNYGYTF.

The CDR3 protein is CASSLGTANQPQHF. DNA for the CDR3: TGTGCCAGCAGCTTAGGGACAGCGAATCAGCCCCAGCATTTT. The chain employs TRBV7-8 and TRBJ1-5, with D possibly matching TRBD1 (6 bases). The V gene's germline CDR1 is SGHVS and CDR2 FQNEAQ. Trimming left V 1 base short and J 4 bases short, with 8 bases between. The CDR3 has 14 residues.

The chain joins TRBV5-8 to TRBJ1-6; D call uncertain. The CDR3 totals 12 residues. The V end was cut by 1 base, the J end by 9 bases, with 5 bases between. Germline V gene lookup returns CDR1 SGHTS and CDR2 YDEGEE. This CDR3 is CASSLFRSPLHF. Written as DNA, the CDR3 is TGTGCCAGCAGCTTGTTCCGTTCACCCCTCCACTTT.

The V call is TRBV28, the J call TRBJ2-5, with a weak D call TRBD2 (5 bases). This CDR3 is 14 amino acids long. Deletions cut 2 bases from V and 5 bases from J, with 12 bases between. Germline CDR1 and CDR2: MDHEN and SYDVKM. CDR3 residues: CASSLEGHTETQYF. CDR3 in DNA: TGTGCCAGCAGTTTAGAGGGCCACACGGAGACCCAGTACTTC.

The chain combines TRBV5-1 with TRBJ2-5; maybe TRBD2 (5 bases). Trimming shortened V by 0 bases and J by 3 bases, and 15 bases separated the two germline ends. Germline CDR1 reads SGHRS; CDR2 reads YFSETQ. This CDR3 region has 16 residues. The DNA of the CDR3 is TGCGCCAGCAGCTTGGAGCCCCCTAGGAGGAAAGAGACCCAGTACTTC. Translated: CASSLEPPRRKETQYF.

The rearrangement joins TRBV18 to TRBJ1-1, with D tentatively TRBD1 (5 bases). The CDR3 is 13 amino acids. Trimming left V 7 bases short and J 1 base short, with 10 bases between. Germline V CDR1 and CDR2: KGHSH, LQKENI. The CDR3 here is CASLQGSNTEAFF. CDR3 coding DNA: TGTGCCAGCTTGCAGGGATCGAACACTGAAGCTTTCTTT.

V is TRBV18 and J is TRBJ2-7, with 9 bases aligning to TRBD1. V gave up 3 bases and J gave up 4 bases; unmatched junction bases: 7. Germline V gene data show CDR1 as KGHSH and CDR2 as LQKENI. This CDR3 is 15 amino acids long. DNA for the CDR3: TGTGCCAGCTCACCGGCCTCGGGACAGGGTTACGAGCAGTACTTC. Translated, it gives CASSPASGQGYEQYF.

The chain joins TRBV6-5 to TRBJ1-6; 8 bases match TRBD1. From germline, CDR1 is MNHEY and CDR2 SVGAGI. CDR3 length: 11 amino acids. J gave up 15 bases and V 6 bases, and 4 bases lay outside the gene matches. CDR3 in amino acids: CASSPGGLLHF. The CDR3 nucleotides read TGTGCCAGCAGCCCAGGGGGCCTCCTCCACTTT.

This clone was seen only once. This sequence joins TRBV5-1 and TRBJ1-1; 10 bases are shared with TRBD1. This CDR3 is 15 amino acids long. The V gene end was trimmed by 7 bases and the J gene end by 5 bases; junction bases not matched to a gene: 11. CDR1 and CDR2 (germline): SGHRS, YFSETQ. The CDR3 reads CASGTGEVWGTEAFF. DNA of the CDR3: TGCGCCAGCGGGACAGGGGAGGTCTGGGGAACTGAAGCTTTCTTT.

The chain joins TRBV6-1 to TRBJ1-3; possible D gene TRBD1, 5 bases. Germline CDR1 and CDR2: MNHNS and SASEGT. V lost 7 bases and J 3 bases, leaving 13 bases between the germline ends. The CDR3 spans 14 residues. CDR3 amino acids: CASTPGRDGNTIYF. The CDR3, as DNA: TGTGCCAGCACCCCCGGCAGGGATGGAAACACCATATATTTT.

The rearrangement uses TRBV4-3 and TRBJ2-2; D is perhaps TRBD1 (5 bases). CDR1 LGHNA and CDR2 YSLEER come from the germline V gene. V was clipped by 0 bases and J by 5 bases, with 10 bases between them. This CDR3 spans 15 amino acids. The DNA for the CDR3 is TGCGCCAGCAGCCAAGACCCAGGGTGGACCGGGGAGCTGTTTTTT. Its translation: CASSQDPGWTGELFF.

The chain recombines TRBV2 with TRBJ1-4, with a possible D match to TRBD1 (5 bases). Deletions cut 3 bases from V and 10 bases from J, with 12 bases between. The germline V gene encodes CDR1 SNHLY and CDR2 FYNNEI. The CDR3 is 13 residues long. The CDR3 sequence: CASSETGERKLFF. The CDR3 DNA sequence: TGTGCCAGCAGTGAGACGGGGGAGAGAAAACTGTTTTTT. The full variable domain, its missing parts supplied by reference TRBV2 and TRBJ1-4, is EPEVTQTPSHQVTQMGQEVILRCVPISNHLYFYWYRQILGQKVEFLVSFYNNEISEKSEIFDDQFSVERPDGSNFTLKIRSTKLEDSAMYFCASSETGERKLFFGSGTQLSVL.

This clone was recorded once. The chain employs TRBV28 and TRBJ2-1; 7 nucleotides align to TRBD1. This CDR3 region has 14 residues. After removal of 5 bases from V and 4 bases from J, the junction contained 5 bases not matched to a gene. Germline values: CDR1 MDHEN, CDR2 SYDVKM. The CDR3, as DNA: TGTGCCAGCAGTATGGGACAGCCGTACAATGAGCAGTTCTTC. This encodes CASSMGQPYNEQFF.

V gene TRBV28 combines with J gene TRBJ1-4; D is perhaps TRBD1 (5 bases). The CDR3 length is 16 residues. Trimming cost V 7 bases and J 0 bases, with 15 bases left between them. Germline V gene sequence: CDR1 MDHEN, CDR2 SYDVKM. DNA for the CDR3: TGTGCCAGCATGGACACCGAGGTAACAACTAATGAAAAACTGTTTTTT. As protein: CASMDTEVTTNEKLFF. Variable domain in full (rest from reference TRBV28 and TRBJ1-4): DVKVTQSSRYLVKRTGEKVFLECVQDMDHENMFWYRQDPGLGLRLIYFSYDVKMKEKGDIPEGYSVSREKKERFSLILESASTNQTSMYLCASMDTEVTTNEKLFFGSGTQLSVL.

The chain carries TRBV4-1 and TRBJ2-2, with TRBD1 matching over 8 bases. The V and J ends lost 4 bases and 7 bases, in that order; junction bases with no gene match: 8. The CDR3 contains 15 residues. CDR1 MGHRA and CDR2 YSYEKL come from the germline V gene. CDR3: CASSPGQAPVGELFF. CDR3 nucleotide sequence: TGCGCCAGCAGCCCGGGACAGGCCCCCGTCGGGGAGCTGTTTTTT.

This chain connects TRBV29-1 to TRBJ2-3, with 7 bases that match TRBD2. Germline-derived CDR1 and CDR2 are SQVTM and ANQGSEA. The CDR3 has 13 residues. The junction had 7 bases not matched to a gene; V was cut back by 6 bases and J by 4 bases. CDR3 DNA: TGCAGCGTGTCTAGGGACTACGCAGATACGCAGTATTTT. Residues: CSVSRDYADTQYF.

CDR3 in DNA: TGTGCCAGCACCCCCCGGGGACAAAACACTGAAGCTTTCTTT. Translating gives CASTPRGQNTEAFF. V and J are TRBV7-8 and TRBJ1-1; a weak D match, TRBD1 (6 bases). The CDR3 has 14 amino acids. Germline V gives CDR1 SGHVS, CDR2 FQNEAQ. The V end lost 7 bases, the J end lost 2 bases, and 14 bases lay between the germline ends.

V usage is TRBV5-6 and J usage is TRBJ1-2; no firm D call. The V gene's germline CDR1 is SGHDT and CDR2 YYEEEE. There are 13 residues in the CDR3. Trimming stripped 1 base from V and 0 bases from J, with 4 bases between. For the CDR3, the DNA is TGTGCCAGCAGCTTGCCAGCTAACTATGGCTACACCTTC. Protein sequence: CASSLPANYGYTF. The full variable domain, with the rest looked up from reference TRBV5-6 and TRBJ1-2, is DAGVTQSPTHLIKTRGQQVTLRCSPKSGHDTVSWYQQALGQGPQFIFQYYEEEERQRGNFPDRFSGHQFPNYSSELNVNALLLGDSALYLCASSLPANYGYTFGSGTRLTVV.

The rearrangement uses TRBV13 and TRBJ1-6; D is possibly TRBD1 (5 bases). The CDR3 covers 19 residues. Germline loops: CDR1 PRHDT, CDR2 FYEKMQ (reference sequence). The V and J ends lost 2 bases and 0 bases respectively, with 17 bases between them. Here the CDR3 reads CASSLSSAGPSSYNSPLHF. The DNA of the CDR3 is TGTGCCAGCAGCTTATCATCCGCGGGGCCTAGCTCCTATAATTCACCCCTCCACTTT. The full variable domain, its missing parts supplied by reference TRBV13 and TRBJ1-6, is AAGVIQSPRHLIKEKRETATLKCYPIPRHDTVYWYQQGPGQDPQFLISFYEKMQSDKGSIPDRFSAQQFSDYHSELNMSSLELGDSALYFCASSLSSAGPSSYNSPLHFGNGTRLTVT.

In this sample, this clone turned up once. The chain uses TRBV9 and TRBJ2-5, with D possibly TRBD2 on 7 matching bases. Germline lookup yields CDR1 SGDLS and CDR2 YYNGEE. V lost 6 bases and J lost 5, with 20 bases in between. The CDR3 spans 15 residues. For the CDR3, the DNA is TGTGCCAGCACCCCCGGGGGGCCCCCCTGGGAGACCCAGTACTTC. Translated, it gives CASTPGGPPWETQYF.

The chain employs TRBV27 and TRBJ2-2; 9 bases agree with TRBD1. The germline CDR1 and CDR2 sequences are MNHEY and SMNVEV (reference sequence). This CDR3 has 14 residues. V was pared by 5 bases and J by 6 bases, with 4 bases of the junction left unmatched. The DNA of the CDR3 is TGTGCCAGCAGTCGGGACAGGGCTCCCGGGGAGCTGTTTTTT. It is translated as CASSRDRAPGELFF.

This chain links TRBV2 with TRBJ1-5; D call uncertain. V lost 5 bases and J 5 bases, leaving 16 bases between the germline ends. Per the germline V gene, CDR1 is SNHLY and CDR2 is FYNNEI. CDR3 length equals 15 residues. CDR3 residues: CASSQEVGQDQPQHF. CDR3 sequence (DNA): TGTGCCAGCAGTCAGGAGGTGGGTCAAGATCAGCCCCAGCATTTT.